The T cell receptor (beta chain) under discussion was sequenced for a study of cytomegalovirus exposure and HLA in healthy donors. The study, taken as a whole, reports: Presence/absence analyses supposed approximately even sequencing depth among donors. Highly shared variants forming one cluster were likely a sequencing artifact. TCR sequences were mostly rare, though some public TCRs occurred in many donors.

Concerning this clone: Its specificity is not known.

This CDR3 has 13 amino acids. Germline V gives CDR1 PRHDT, CDR2 FYEKMQ (reference sequence). V shed 5 bases and J shed 9 bases, with 16 bases lying between them. Primers for the PCR totalled 60 Vbeta and 13 Jbeta. Clones were sequenced by immunoSEQ multiplex PCR, and TCRdb holds only the in-frame ones, with some missing. The sample totals roughly 100,000 clones. Sequencing used PBMCs. The chain combines TRBV13 with TRBJ2-5; D is undetermined. This clonotype was sampled from a man between 50 and 59 years old in good health and CMV-seropositive. This CDR3 reads CASSLLVTGAQYF. The CDR3 bases are TGTGCCAGCAGCCTTCTAGTCACCGGCGCCCAGTACTTC.